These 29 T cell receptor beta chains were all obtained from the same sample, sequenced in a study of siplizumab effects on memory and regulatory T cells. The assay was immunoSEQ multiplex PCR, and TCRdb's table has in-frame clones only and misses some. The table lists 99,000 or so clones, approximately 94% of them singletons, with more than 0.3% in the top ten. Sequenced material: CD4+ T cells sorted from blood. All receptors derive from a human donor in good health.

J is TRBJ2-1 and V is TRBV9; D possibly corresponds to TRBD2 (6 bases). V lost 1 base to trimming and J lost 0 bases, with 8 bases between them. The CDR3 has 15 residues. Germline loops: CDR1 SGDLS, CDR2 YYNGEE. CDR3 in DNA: TGTGCCAGCAGCGTACTAGCGCGCTCCTACAATGAGCAGTTCTTC. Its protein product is CASSVLARSYNEQFF.

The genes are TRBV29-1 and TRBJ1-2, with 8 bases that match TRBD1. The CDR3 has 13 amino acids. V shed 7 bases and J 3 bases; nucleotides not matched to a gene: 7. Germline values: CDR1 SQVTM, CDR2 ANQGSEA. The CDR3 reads CSAGQGSDYGYTF. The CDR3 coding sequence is TGCAGCGCCGGACAGGGTTCCGACTATGGCTACACCTTC.

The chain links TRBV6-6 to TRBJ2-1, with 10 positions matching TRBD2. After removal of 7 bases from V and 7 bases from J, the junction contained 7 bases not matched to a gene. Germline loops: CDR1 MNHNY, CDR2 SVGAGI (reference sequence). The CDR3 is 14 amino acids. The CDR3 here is CASIGLAGANEQFF. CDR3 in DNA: TGTGCCAGCATCGGGCTAGCGGGGGCTAATGAGCAGTTCTTC.

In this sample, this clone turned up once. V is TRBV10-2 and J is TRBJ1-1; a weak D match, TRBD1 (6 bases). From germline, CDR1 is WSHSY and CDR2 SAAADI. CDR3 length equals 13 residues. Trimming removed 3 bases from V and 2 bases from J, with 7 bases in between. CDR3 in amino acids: CASSEQGNTEAFF. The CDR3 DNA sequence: TGCGCCAGCAGTGAACAGGGCAACACTGAAGCTTTCTTT.

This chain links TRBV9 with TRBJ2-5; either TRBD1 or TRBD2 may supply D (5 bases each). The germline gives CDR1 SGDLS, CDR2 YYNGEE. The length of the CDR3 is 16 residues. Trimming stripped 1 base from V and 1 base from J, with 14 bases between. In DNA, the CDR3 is TGTGCCAGCAGCGTATCAGGGTTGGGGGTCCAAGAGACCCAGTACTTC. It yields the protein CASSVSGLGVQETQYF.

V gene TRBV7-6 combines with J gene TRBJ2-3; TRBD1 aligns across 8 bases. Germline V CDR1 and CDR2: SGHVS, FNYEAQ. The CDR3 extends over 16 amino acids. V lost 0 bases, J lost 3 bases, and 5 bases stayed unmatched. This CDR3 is CASSLAVGQGTDTQYF. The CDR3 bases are TGTGCCAGCAGCTTAGCAGTTGGACAGGGAACAGATACGCAGTATTTT.

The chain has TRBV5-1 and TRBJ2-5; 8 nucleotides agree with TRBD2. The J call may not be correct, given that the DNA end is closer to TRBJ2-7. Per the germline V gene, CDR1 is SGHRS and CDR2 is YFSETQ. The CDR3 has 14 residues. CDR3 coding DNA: TGCGCCAGCAAAACTTTAGCGGGGCCTCTCGAGCAGTACTTC. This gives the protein CASKTLAGPLEQYF.

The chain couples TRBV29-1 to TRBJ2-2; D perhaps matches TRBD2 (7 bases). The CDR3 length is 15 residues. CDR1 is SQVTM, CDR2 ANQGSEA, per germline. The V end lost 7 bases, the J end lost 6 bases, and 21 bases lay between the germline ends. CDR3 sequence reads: CSAGGGSSHAGELFF. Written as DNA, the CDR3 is TGCAGCGCCGGGGGCGGGAGCAGTCACGCCGGGGAGCTGTTTTTT.

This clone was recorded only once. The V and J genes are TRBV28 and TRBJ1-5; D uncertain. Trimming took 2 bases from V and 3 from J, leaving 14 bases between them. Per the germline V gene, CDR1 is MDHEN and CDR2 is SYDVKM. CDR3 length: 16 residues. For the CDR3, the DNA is TGTGCCAGCAGTTTAGGCGACGGCCCGAACAATCAGCCCCAGCATTTT. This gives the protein CASSLGDGPNNQPQHF.

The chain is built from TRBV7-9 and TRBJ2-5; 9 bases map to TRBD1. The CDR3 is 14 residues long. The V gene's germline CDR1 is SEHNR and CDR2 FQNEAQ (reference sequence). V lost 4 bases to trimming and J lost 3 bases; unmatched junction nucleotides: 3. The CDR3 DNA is TGTGCCAGCAGCTCCTGGACAGGGGAAGAGACCCAGTACTTC. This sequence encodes CASSSWTGEETQYF.

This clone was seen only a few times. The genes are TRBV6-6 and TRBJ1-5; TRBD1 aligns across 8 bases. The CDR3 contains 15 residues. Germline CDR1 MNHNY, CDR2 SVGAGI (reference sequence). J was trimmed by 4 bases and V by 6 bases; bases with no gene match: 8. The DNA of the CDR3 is TGTGCCAGCAGGCACCGGGACAGGTATAATCAGCCCCAGCATTTT. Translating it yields CASRHRDRYNQPQHF.

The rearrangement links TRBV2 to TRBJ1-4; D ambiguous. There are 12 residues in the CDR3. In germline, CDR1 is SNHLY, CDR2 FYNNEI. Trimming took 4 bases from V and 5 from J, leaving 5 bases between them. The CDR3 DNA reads TGTGCCAGCAGTGCTCCAAATGAAAAACTGTTTTTT. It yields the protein CASSAPNEKLFF.

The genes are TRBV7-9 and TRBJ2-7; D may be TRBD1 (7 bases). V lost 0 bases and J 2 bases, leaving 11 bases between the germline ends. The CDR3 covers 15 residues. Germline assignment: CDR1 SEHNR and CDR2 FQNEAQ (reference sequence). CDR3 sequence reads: CASSLAGGQPYEQYF. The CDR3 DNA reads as TGTGCCAGCAGCTTAGCGGGGGGACAGCCCTACGAGCAGTACTTC.

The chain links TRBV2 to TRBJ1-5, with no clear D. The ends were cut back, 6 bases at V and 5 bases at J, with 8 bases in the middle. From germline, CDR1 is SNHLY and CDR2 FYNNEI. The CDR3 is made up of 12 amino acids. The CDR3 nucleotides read TGTGCCAGCAGGAAATCCGATCAGCCCCAGCATTTT. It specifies CASRKSDQPQHF.

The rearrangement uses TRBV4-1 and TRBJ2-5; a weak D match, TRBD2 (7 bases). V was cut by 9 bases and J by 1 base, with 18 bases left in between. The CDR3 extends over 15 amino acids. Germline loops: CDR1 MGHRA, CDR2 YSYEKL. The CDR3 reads CASRMGGARQETQYF. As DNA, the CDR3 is TGCGCCAGTAGGATGGGGGGGGCTCGCCAAGAGACCCAGTACTTC.

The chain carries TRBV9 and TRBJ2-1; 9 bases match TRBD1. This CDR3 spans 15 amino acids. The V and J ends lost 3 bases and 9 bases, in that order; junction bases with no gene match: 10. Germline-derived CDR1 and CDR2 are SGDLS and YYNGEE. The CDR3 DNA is TGTGCCAGCAGCGCCACCGGGACAGGGTATGGTGAGCAGTTCTTC. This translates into CASSATGTGYGEQFF.

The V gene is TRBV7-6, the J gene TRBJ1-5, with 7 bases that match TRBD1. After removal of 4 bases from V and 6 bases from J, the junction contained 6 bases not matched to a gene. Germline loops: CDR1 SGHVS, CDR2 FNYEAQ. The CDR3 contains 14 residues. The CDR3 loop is CASSSGGGGQPQHF. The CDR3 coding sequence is TGTGCCAGCAGCTCAGGGGGAGGGGGTCAGCCCCAGCATTTT.

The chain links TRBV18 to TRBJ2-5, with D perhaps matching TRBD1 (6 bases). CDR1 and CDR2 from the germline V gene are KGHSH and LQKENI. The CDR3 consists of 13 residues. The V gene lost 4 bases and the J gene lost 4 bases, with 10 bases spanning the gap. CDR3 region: CASSRGQTETQYF. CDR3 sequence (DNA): TGTGCCAGCTCACGTGGACAGACAGAGACCCAGTACTTC.

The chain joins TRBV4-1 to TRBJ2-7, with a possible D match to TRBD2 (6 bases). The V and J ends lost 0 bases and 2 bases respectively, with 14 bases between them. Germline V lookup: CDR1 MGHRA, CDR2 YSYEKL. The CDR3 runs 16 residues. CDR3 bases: TGCGCCAGCAGCCAAGAGGGGCGGGGTGAAACCTACGAGCAGTACTTC. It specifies CASSQEGRGETYEQYF.

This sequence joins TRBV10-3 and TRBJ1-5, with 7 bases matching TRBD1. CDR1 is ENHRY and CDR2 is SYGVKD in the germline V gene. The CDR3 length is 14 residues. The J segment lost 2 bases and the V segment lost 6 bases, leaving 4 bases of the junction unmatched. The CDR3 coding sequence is TGTGCCATCAGGGATGACAGGGGCAATCAGCCCCAGCATTTT. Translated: CAIRDDRGNQPQHF.

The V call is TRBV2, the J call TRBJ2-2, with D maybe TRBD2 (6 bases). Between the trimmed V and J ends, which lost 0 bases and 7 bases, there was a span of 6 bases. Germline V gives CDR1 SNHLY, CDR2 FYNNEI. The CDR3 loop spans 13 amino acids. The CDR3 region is CASSEAGGGELFF. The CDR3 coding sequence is TGTGCCAGCAGTGAAGCGGGGGGCGGGGAGCTGTTTTTT.

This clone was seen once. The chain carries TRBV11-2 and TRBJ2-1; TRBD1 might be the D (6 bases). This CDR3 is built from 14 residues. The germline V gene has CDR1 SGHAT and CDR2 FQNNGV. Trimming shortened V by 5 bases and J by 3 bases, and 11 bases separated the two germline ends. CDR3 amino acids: CASSRGQIYNEQFF. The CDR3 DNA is TGTGCCAGCAGCCGGGGACAAATCTACAATGAGCAGTTCTTC.

As DNA, the CDR3 is TGCGCCAGCAGCTTTGACGGACAGGCGTCTAATGAAAAACTGTTTTTT. Translated: CASSFDGQASNEKLFF. The chain combines TRBV5-1 with TRBJ1-4, with TRBD1 identical over 7 bases. Germline V gene sequence: CDR1 SGHRS, CDR2 YFSETQ. Losses at the gene ends were 2 bases for V and 3 bases for J; bases not matched to a gene: 7. This CDR3 has 16 amino acids.

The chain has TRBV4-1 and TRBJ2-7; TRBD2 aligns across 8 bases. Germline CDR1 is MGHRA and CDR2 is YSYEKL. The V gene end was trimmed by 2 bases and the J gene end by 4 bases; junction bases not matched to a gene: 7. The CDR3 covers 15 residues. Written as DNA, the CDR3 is TGCGCCAGCAGCCAATACGGGAGCGGGGGTTACGAGCAGTACTTC. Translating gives CASSQYGSGGYEQYF.

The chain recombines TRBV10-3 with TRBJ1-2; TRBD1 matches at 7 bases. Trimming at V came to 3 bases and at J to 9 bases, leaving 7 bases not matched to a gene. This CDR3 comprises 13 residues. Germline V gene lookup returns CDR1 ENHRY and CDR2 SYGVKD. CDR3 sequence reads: CAISDGTELSYTF. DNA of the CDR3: TGTGCCATCAGTGATGGGACAGAGCTCAGCTACACCTTC.

In DNA form, the CDR3 reads TGTGCCAGAAGCTTGGAACTAGCGGGGCCCTACCCACCGAACACCGGGGAGCTGTTTTTT. The encoded protein is CARSLELAGPYPPNTGELFF. V and J are TRBV5-3 and TRBJ2-2, with 10 bases that match TRBD2. TRBV5-3 is classed as an ORF, of uncertain function. With V trimmed by 0 bases and J by 0 bases, 11 bases remained unmatched. The CDR3 is 20 amino acids.

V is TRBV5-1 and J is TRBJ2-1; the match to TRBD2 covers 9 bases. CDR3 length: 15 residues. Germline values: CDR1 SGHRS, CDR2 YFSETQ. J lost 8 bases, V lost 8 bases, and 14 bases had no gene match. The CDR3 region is CASYNQAGGVDEQFF. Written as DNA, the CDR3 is TGCGCCAGTTACAACCAAGCGGGAGGCGTGGATGAGCAGTTCTTC.

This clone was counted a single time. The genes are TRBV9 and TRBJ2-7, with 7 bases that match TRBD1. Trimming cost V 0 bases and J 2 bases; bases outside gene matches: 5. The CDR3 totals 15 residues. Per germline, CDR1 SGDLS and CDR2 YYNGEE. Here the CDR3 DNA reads TGTGCCAGCAGCGTAGCCTGGGACAGCACCTACGAGCAGTACTTC. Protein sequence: CASSVAWDSTYEQYF.

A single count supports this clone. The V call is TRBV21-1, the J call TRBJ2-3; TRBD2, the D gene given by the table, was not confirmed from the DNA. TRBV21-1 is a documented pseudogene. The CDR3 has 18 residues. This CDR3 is CASSKFPSGLPGTDTQYF. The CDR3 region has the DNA TGTGCCAGCAGCAAGTTTCCTAGCGGTCTCCCTGGCACAGATACGCAGTATTTT.